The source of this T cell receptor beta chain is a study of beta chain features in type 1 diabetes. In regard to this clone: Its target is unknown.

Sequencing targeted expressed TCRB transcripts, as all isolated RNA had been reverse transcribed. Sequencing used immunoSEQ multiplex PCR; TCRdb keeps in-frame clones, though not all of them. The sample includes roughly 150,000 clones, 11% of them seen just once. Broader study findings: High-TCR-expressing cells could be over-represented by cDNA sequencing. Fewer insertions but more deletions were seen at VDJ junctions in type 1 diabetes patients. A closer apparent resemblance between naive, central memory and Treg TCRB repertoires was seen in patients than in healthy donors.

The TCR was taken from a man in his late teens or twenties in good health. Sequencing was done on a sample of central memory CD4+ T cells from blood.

CDR3 sequence reads: CASSVDWLSTDTQYF. As DNA, the CDR3 is TGTGCCAGCAGCGTAGACTGGTTAAGCACAGATACGCAGTATTTT. The chain joins TRBV9 to TRBJ2-3; D gene unclear. V was clipped by 0 bases and J by 0 bases, with 8 bases between them. The CDR3 sequence is 15 residues long. CDR1 is SGDLS and CDR2 is YYNGEE in the germline V gene.